Listed below are T cell receptor beta chains from one sample, sequenced in a study of blood T cell repertoires in COVID-19. This table comes from immunoSEQ multiplex PCR, and its TCRdb copy is limited to in-frame clones, with some not included. Of about 160,000 clones in the sample, over 80% were seen once. The sequenced sample was peripheral blood. The receptors shown here come from a woman in her sixties who had recovered from COVID-19. The CDR3 runs from the conserved cysteine through the conserved F or W. Each record gives: D gene, V gene, clone size, J gene, CDR3 DNA, CDR3 protein. A D gene is named only where the DNA matches it firmly. Size is omitted from some rows. Given values are once, few, many or a class for expanded clones.

TRBD1	TRBV19	few	TRBJ1-1	TGTGCCAGTAGTTGGGACAGGGGTACTGAAGCTTTCTTT	CASSWDRGTEAFF
-	TRBV28	-	TRBJ1-4	TGTGCCAGCAGGGCTGGAACTAATGAAAAACTGTTTTTT	CASRAGTNEKLFF
-	TRBV7-9	-	TRBJ2-3	TGTGCCAGCAGCTTATTGGGGCTCCACACAGATACGCAGTATTTT	CASSLLGLHTDTQYF
-	TRBV5-1	-	TRBJ1-1	TGCGCCAGCAGCTCTGGAGGGGTGAACACTGAAGCTTTCTTT	CASSSGGVNTEAFF
-	TRBV9	few	TRBJ2-2	TGTGCCAGCAGCGGGACTGTCACCGGGGAGCTGTTTTTT	CASSGTVTGELFF
TRBD1	TRBV2	-	TRBJ2-3	TGTGCCAGCAGTGTGGACAGGGGGCGATCAGATACGCAGTATTTT	CASSVDRGRSDTQYF
TRBD1	TRBV19	once	TRBJ1-5	TGTGCCGTTGGAGGGGGCGGTGGAGATCAGCCCCAGCATTTT	CAVGGGGGDQPQHF
TRBD1	TRBV5-1	-	TRBJ1-2	TGCGCCAGCAGCACCGGTGACAGGGTGGGTGGCTACACCTTC	CASSTGDRVGGYTF
-	TRBV5-6	-	TRBJ1-2	TGTGCCAGCAGAGCGACCTATGGCTACACCTTC	CASRATYGYTF
TRBD1	TRBV28	-	TRBJ2-3	TGTGCCAGCAAGAACAGGGGCGCAGATACGCAGTATTTT	CASKNRGADTQYF
-	TRBV7-9	-	TRBJ1-1	TGTGCCAGCAGCCCTTTTGAGGACACTGAAGCTTTCTTT	CASSPFEDTEAFF
TRBD1	TRBV4-3	-	TRBJ2-5	TGCGCCAGCAGCCAAGTATTTTCCAGGACAGGGGTAGAGACCCAGTACTTC	CASSQVFSRTGVETQYF
TRBD1	TRBV18	-	TRBJ2-7	TGTGCCAGCTCACCGAGCCGGGACAGTAGCTCCTACGAGCAGTACTTC	CASSPSRDSSSYEQYF
TRBD2	TRBV10-3	-	TRBJ2-6	TGTGCCATCAGTCTCCCGGGAGGGTCTGGGGCCAACGTCCTGACTTTC	CAISLPGGSGANVLTF
TRBD1	TRBV5-1	-	TRBJ2-1	TGCGCCAGCAGCTTGGGGGACAGACTCGCGGTGACCAATGAGCAGTTCTTC	CASSLGDRLAVTNEQFF
-	TRBV6-6	-	TRBJ2-1	TGTGCCAGCAGCCGGGGGTATGAGCAGTTCTTC	CASSRGYEQFF
TRBD1	TRBV4-1	-	TRBJ1-2	TGCGCCAGCAGCCAAGTGGGAGCAGGGGGCGCAGTCAATGGCTACACCTTC	CASSQVGAGGAVNGYTF
-	TRBV30	-	TRBJ1-4	TGTGCCTGGAAACATGGCAGCGGGGATGAAAAACTGTTTTTT	CAWKHGSGDEKLFF
TRBD1	TRBV28	-	TRBJ1-5	TGTGCCAGCAGCGGGACAGGGAGCCTTAGCAATCAGCCCCAGCATTTT	CASSGTGSLSNQPQHF
TRBD2	TRBV14	-	TRBJ2-1	TGTGCCAGCAGCCAAGTGGGACTAGCGGGCGTTTACAATGAGCAGTTCTTC	CASSQVGLAGVYNEQFF
TRBD2	TRBV6-5	-	TRBJ2-7	TGTGCCAGCAGTCCGAGCGGGGGGGCTACCTACGAGCAGTACTTC	CASSPSGGATYEQYF
-	TRBV19	-	TRBJ1-5	TGTGCCAGTAGTGTACAGGATTATCAGCCCCAGCATTTT	CASSVQDYQPQHF
-	TRBV3-1/TRBV3-2	-	TRBJ1-2	TGTGCCAGCAGCCAAGCCCAGGCCCGACGATACTATGGCTACACCTTC	CASSQAQARRYYGYTF
-	TRBV4-1	-	TRBJ1-3	TGCGCCAGCAGCCAAGTCGGGTACTCTGGAAACACCATATATTTT	CASSQVGYSGNTIYF
TRBD1	TRBV5-1	-	TRBJ2-2	TGCGCCAGCAGCTCCCTGGACAGGGCCACGGAGCTGTTTTTT	CASSSLDRATELFF
-	TRBV6-5	-	TRBJ2-5	TGTGCCAGCAGTTACAGACTACAAGAGACCCAGTACTTC	CASSYRLQETQYF
-	TRBV6-5	-	TRBJ2-4	TGTGCCAGCAGCCGCAGGGGTTTCGGGGACATTCAGTACTTC	CASSRRGFGDIQYF
-	TRBV28	-	TRBJ2-1	TGTGCCAGCAGTTTATACGCCGGCTCCTACAATGAGCAGTTCTTC	CASSLYAGSYNEQFF
-	TRBV6-1	-	TRBJ2-7	TGTGCCAGCAGTGAGGTTACCCCTCTTACGGGAGAGCAGTACTTC	CASSEVTPLTGEQYF
-	TRBV7-2	few	TRBJ1-1	TGTGCCAGCAGCTTAACGGGAAACACTGAAGCTTTCTTT	CASSLTGNTEAFF
TRBD1	TRBV9	-	TRBJ1-6	TGTGCCAGCAGCGCAGGACAGGCGAGCTCCTATAATTCACCCCTCCACTTT	CASSAGQASSYNSPLHF
-	TRBV28	-	TRBJ1-5	TGTGCCAGCAGTTACTTGGGGGGGCCGCAGCCCCAGCATTTT	CASSYLGGPQPQHF
TRBD1	TRBV6-5	once	TRBJ1-5	TGTGCCAGCAGACCTGACAGGGGGCTAAGTCAGCCCCAGCATTTT	CASRPDRGLSQPQHF
-	TRBV28	few	TRBJ1-5	TGTGCCAGCAGCGGGACACTTAGCAATCAGCCCCAGCATTTT	CASSGTLSNQPQHF
-	TRBV28	-	TRBJ1-5	TGTGCCAGCAGTTCTGGGGGCAGCAATCAGCCCCAGCATTTT	CASSSGGSNQPQHF
TRBD1	TRBV5-5	-	TRBJ1-1	TGTGCCAGCAGCTTGGAACAGGGGCTAACTGAAGCTTTCTTT	CASSLEQGLTEAFF
-	TRBV19	once	TRBJ2-5	TGTGCCAGTAGTGCAACGACAGGACAAGAGACCCAGTACTTC	CASSATTGQETQYF
TRBD2	TRBV5-1	-	TRBJ2-3	TGCGCCAGCTACGAGCGGGGTGGGGATACGCAGTATTTT	CASYERGGDTQYF
-	TRBV4-1	-	TRBJ1-5	TGCGCCAGCAGCCAAGACCCCCGTCAGGATCAGCCCCAGCATTTT	CASSQDPRQDQPQHF
-	TRBV5-1	-	TRBJ1-6	TGCGCCAGCAGCTTGGCCGTCTCAGCGTATTCACCCCTCCACTTT	CASSLAVSAYSPLHF